This T cell receptor beta chain was sequenced for a study of shared clonotypes between healthy human individuals. This clone was counted a single time. CDR3 length: 14 amino acids. V was clipped by 4 bases and J by 5 bases; unmatched bases: 6. The germline V gene encodes CDR1 SGHTA and CDR2 FQGNSA. Each unsorted PBMC replicate got 300 ng genomic DNA, tens of thousands of genomes. Unsorted PBMCs provided DNA that was sequenced on ten immunoSEQ deep assay plates. TCRdb keeps only in-frame clones here, not all; method: immunoSEQ multiplex PCR. The profile shows approximately 480,000 clones, about three quarters of them singletons. The donors, healthy adults who were HIV-negative, had experienced no recent acute infections or vaccinations. The donors were all Caucasian adults (living in Nashville, Tennessee).

Sequenced material: PBMCs. This clonotype was sampled from a woman aged 40 to 49 in good health. Some clones in this sample may be carry-over from other donors' samples. The chain couples TRBV7-2 to TRBJ2-5, with TRBD2 identical over 8 bases. CDR3 coding DNA: TGTGCCAGCAGCTCAGCGGGAGTTCGGGAGACCCAGTACTTC. It is translated as CASSSAGVRETQYF.